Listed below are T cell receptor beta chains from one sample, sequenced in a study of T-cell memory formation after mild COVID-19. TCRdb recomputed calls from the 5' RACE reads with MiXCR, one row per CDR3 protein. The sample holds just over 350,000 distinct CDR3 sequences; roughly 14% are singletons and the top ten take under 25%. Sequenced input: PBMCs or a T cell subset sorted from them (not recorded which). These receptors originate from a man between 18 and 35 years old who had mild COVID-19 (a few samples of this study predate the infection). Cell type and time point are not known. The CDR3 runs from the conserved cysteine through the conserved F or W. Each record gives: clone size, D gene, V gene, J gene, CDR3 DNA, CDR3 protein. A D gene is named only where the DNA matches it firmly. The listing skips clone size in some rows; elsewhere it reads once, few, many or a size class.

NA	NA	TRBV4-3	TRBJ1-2	TGCGCCAGCAGCCAAAGGTATGCTTTGGAGTCCTACACCTTC	CASSQRYALESYTF
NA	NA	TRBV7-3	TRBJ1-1	TGTGCCAGCAGCCTCACCCAGGGAGTCACTGAAGCTTTCTTT	CASSLTQGVTEAFF
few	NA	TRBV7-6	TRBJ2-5	TGTGCCAGCAGCTTAGTAAGGAGAGAGGAGACCCAGTACTTC	CASSLVRREETQYF
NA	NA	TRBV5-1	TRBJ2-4	TGCGCCAGCAGCTTGGAGGGCAGAGCGTACATTCAGTACTTC	CASSLEGRAYIQYF
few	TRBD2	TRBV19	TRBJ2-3	TGTGCCAGTAGTACAGGGCGGACTAGCGGGGCCGATACGCAGTATTTT	CASSTGRTSGADTQYF
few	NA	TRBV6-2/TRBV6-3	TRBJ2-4	TGTGCCGTCAACAAGCCGGGGGCAAACTACATTCAGTACTTC	CAVNKPGANYIQYF
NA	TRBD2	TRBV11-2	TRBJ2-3	TGTGCCAGCAGCCACCCGACTAGCGGGGGGGTGGGCACAGATACGCAGTATTTT	CASSHPTSGGVGTDTQYF
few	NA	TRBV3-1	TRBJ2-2	TGTGCCAGCAGCCAAGAGGGGGCAGGCACCGGGGAGCTGTTTTTT	CASSQEGAGTGELFF
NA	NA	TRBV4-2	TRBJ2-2	TGTGCCAGCAGCCAATCGGGGCTTACAGGCCTTAACACCGGGGAGCTGTTTTTT	CASSQSGLTGLNTGELFF
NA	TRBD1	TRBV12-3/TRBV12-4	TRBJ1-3	TGTGCCAGCAGTTCACAGGGGACCTTCTACTCTGGAAACACCATATATTTT	CASSSQGTFYSGNTIYF
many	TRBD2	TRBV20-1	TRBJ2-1	TGCAGTGCTAGAGAGGATTCGGTGGCGGGGGGACCGCAGTTCTTC	CSAREDSVAGGPQFF
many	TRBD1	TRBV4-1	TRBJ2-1	TGCGCCAGCAGCCAAGAACCCGGGACAGGGGAGAATGAGCAGTTCTTC	CASSQEPGTGENEQFF
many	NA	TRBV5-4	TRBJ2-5	TGTGCCAGCAGCCCGGAGATGGAAGAGACCCAGTACTTC	CASSPEMEETQYF
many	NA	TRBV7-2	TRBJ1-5	TGTGCCAGCAGCTTTGGGGGCGCGCAGCCCCAGCATTTT	CASSFGGAQPQHF
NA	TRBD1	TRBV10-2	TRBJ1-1	TGCGCCAGCAGCGTAGGGGGCAAGGGCACTGAAGCTTTCTTT	CASSVGGKGTEAFF
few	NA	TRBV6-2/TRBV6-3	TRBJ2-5	TGTGCCAGCACCCACAGGACGCCCCGGGAGACCCAGTACTTC	CASTHRTPRETQYF
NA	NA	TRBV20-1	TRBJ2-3	TGCAGTGCTAGAGTTGCGGCAAGCACAGATACGCAGTATTTT	CSARVAASTDTQYF
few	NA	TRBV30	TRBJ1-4	TGTGCCATCCCGGGGGCGACTAATGAAAAACTGTTTTTT	CAIPGATNEKLFF
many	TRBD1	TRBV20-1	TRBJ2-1	TGCAGTGCTAGAGGTCAGGACAGGAAAAATGAGCAGTTCTTC	CSARGQDRKNEQFF
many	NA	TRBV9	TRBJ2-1	TGTGCCAGCAGCGGGGGCAATGAGCAGTTCTTC	CASSGGNEQFF
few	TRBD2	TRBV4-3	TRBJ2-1	TGCGCCAGCAGCCCGGGGACTAGCTCGAGAAATGAGCAGTTCTTC	CASSPGTSSRNEQFF
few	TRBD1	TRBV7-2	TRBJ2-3	TGTGCCACCTCGAGGGACAGCCGCACAGATACGCAGTATTTT	CATSRDSRTDTQYF
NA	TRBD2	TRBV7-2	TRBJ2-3	TGTGCCAGCAGCGTTCGAGCGGGGGGCGGCACAGATACGCAGTATTTT	CASSVRAGGGTDTQYF
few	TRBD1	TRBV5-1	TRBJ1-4	TGCGCCAGACCCAGGGGGCCCACTAATGAAAAACTGTTTTTT	CARPRGPTNEKLFF
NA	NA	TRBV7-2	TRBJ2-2	TGTGCCAGCACCTTGCGGTCCGGGGAGCTGTTTTTT	CASTLRSGELFF
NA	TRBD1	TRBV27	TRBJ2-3	TGTGCCAGCAAGTCGACAGGGGTCGCAGATACGCAGTATTTT	CASKSTGVADTQYF
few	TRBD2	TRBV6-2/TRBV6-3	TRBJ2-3	TGTGCCAGCATTCGAGCGGGGGCCGGCACGCAGTATTTT	CASIRAGAGTQYF
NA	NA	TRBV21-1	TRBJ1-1	TGTGCCAGCACCAAACCGACAGCGGTGAACACTGAAGCTTTCTTT	CASTKPTAVNTEAFF
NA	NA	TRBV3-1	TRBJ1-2	TGTGCCAGCAGCCAAGAAGCCGGTGGTGGCTACACCTTC	CASSQEAGGGYTF
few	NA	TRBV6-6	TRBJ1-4	TGTGCCAGCTCGGGTCCCCTAGCAACTAATGAAAAACTGTTTTTT	CASSGPLATNEKLFF
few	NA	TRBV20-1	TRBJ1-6	TGCAGTGCAAGATCCCAGGGCTCGGGTTCACCCCTCCACTTT	CSARSQGSGSPLHF
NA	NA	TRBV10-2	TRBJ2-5	TGCGCCAGCCGGGGGGCTGGGGAGACCCAGTACTTC	CASRGAGETQYF
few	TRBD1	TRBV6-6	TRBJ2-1	TGTGCCAGCAGTACGAGACAGGGCAATGAGCAGTTCTTC	CASSTRQGNEQFF
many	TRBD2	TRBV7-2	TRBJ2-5	TGTGCCAGCAGCTTAGTACGACTAGCCTCCGGGGAGACCCAGTACTTC	CASSLVRLASGETQYF
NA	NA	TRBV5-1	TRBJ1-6	TGCGCCAGCAGTCCCATCCCGCGGCAGGGAACGGCTTGGTCACCCCTCCACTTT	CASSPIPRQGTAWSPLHF
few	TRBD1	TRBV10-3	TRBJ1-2	TGTGCCACTGCTGGACAGGGGTTTGGCTATGGCTACACCTTC	CATAGQGFGYGYTF
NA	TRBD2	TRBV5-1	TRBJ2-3	TGCGCCAGCAGCCTCCTTGGACTAGCGGGGGGGCCGGATACGCAGTATTTT	CASSLLGLAGGPDTQYF
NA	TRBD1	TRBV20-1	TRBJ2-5	TGCAGTGCTAGGGACCCTGACAGGGGCGAGACCCAGTACTTC	CSARDPDRGETQYF
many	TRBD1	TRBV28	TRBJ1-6	TGTGCCAGCCGGTCAGGGGGGAATTCACCCCTCCACTTT	CASRSGGNSPLHF
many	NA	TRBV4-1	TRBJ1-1	TGCGCCAGCAGCCAAGGCACGAACACTGAAGCTTTCTTT	CASSQGTNTEAFF
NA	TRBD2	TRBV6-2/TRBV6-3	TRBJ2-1	TGTGCCAGCACCCAGCGGGGGGAGGGGAATGAGCAGTTCTTC	CASTQRGEGNEQFF
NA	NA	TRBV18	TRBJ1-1	TGTGCCAGCTCACCACCGGCAGGACCATCGAAAGCTTTCTTT	CASSPPAGPSKAFF
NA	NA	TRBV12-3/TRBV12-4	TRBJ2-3	TGTGCCAGCTATTCCTCGGGCGGGGGCACAGATACGCAGTATTTT	CASYSSGGGTDTQYF
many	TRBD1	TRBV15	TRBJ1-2	TGTGCCACCAGCAGAGATCGGGACAGCTATGGCTACACCTTC	CATSRDRDSYGYTF
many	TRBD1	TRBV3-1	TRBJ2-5	TGTGCCAGCAGCCCTCGGACAGGGGGAGAGACCCAGTACTTC	CASSPRTGGETQYF
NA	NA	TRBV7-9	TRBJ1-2	TGTGCCAGCAGCTACCTCCGGGACATCACTAACTATGGCTACACCTTC	CASSYLRDITNYGYTF
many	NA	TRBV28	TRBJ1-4	TGTGCCAGCAGTTCGTCACATCGGAAACTGTTTTTT	CASSSSHRKLFF
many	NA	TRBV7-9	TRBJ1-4	TGTGCCAGCAGCTTAAGGCAGGACAATGAAAAACTGTTTTTT	CASSLRQDNEKLFF
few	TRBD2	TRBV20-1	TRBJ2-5	TGCAGTGCTAGAGGGGCCGGGACTAGCGCGATCACCCAGTACTTC	CSARGAGTSAITQYF
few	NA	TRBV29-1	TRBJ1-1	TGCAGCGTTATCTCGTACGGGAATCTAGACACTGAAGCTTTCTTT	CSVISYGNLDTEAFF
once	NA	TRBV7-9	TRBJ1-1	TGTGCCAGCAGCCGCATCTCCCTGCTACGTACTGAAGCTTTCTTT	CASSRISLLRTEAFF
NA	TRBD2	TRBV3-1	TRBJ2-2	TGTGCCAGCAGCCAATCCCCCCGGGGGGTGAACACCGGGGAGCTGTTTTTT	CASSQSPRGVNTGELFF